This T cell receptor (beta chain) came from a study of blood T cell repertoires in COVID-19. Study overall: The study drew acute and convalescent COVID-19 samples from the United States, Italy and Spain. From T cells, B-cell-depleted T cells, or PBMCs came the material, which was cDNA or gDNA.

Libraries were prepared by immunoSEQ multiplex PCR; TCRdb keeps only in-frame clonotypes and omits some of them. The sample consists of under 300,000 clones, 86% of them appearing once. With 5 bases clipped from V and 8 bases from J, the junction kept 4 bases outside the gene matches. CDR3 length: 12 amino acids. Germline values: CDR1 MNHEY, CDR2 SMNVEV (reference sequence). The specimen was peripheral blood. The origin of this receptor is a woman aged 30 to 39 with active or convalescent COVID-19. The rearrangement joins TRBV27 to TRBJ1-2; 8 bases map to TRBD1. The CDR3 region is CASSDRGRGYTF. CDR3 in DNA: TGTGCCAGCAGTGACAGGGGTCGCGGCTACACCTTC.